Presented here are 14 T cell receptor beta chains from one specimen sequenced in a study of blood T cells in healthy people across ages. Together with a sample-barcoded 5' primer, a J-beta primer mix was included in a second PCR lasting about 7 to 11 cycles. MiXCR, run by TCRdb on the 5' RACE reads, gives a single entry per CDR3 protein. The table shows about 900,000 distinct CDR3 sequences, with approximately 59% occurring only once. The sample consisted of blood. All receptors come from a man aged 25-45 years in good health.

V usage is TRBV7-9 and J usage is TRBJ2-3, with no clear D. The CDR3 runs to 17 residues. Germline V gives CDR1 SEHNR, CDR2 FQNEAQ (reference sequence). V gave up 3 bases and J gave up 4 bases, with 20 bases separating them. CDR3 protein: CASSFHPGPFGPDTQYF. In nucleotides, the CDR3 is TGTGCCAGCAGCTTCCACCCCGGACCATTCGGCCCAGATACGCAGTATTTT.

V usage is TRBV20-1 and J usage is TRBJ2-1; 10 nucleotides match TRBD1. Judging by the DNA end, TRBJ2-7 fits better; the J call may be wrong. Per germline, CDR1 DFQATT and CDR2 SNEGSKA (reference sequence). The CDR3 loop spans 15 amino acids. For the CDR3, the DNA is TGCAGTGCTAGAGAGACAGGGGGCCTTACCTACGAGCAGTACTTC. It specifies CSARETGGLTYEQYF.

This clonotype was picked up a small number of times. The rearrangement uses TRBV20-1 and TRBJ2-1, with D possibly TRBD2 on 5 matching bases. Per the germline V gene, CDR1 is DFQATT and CDR2 is SNEGSKA (reference sequence). Between the trimmed V and J ends, which lost 1 base and 0 bases, there was a span of 13 bases. The CDR3 runs to 16 residues. As DNA, the CDR3 is TGCAGTGCTAGAGTCTGGGAGACCGACTCCTACAATGAGCAGTTCTTC. Protein: CSARVWETDSYNEQFF.

The V call is TRBV6-5, the J call TRBJ2-3; 9 bases fit TRBD2. V lost 0 bases to trimming and J lost 1 base; unmatched junction nucleotides: 5. The CDR3 consists of 17 residues. The germline V gene encodes CDR1 MNHEY and CDR2 SVGAGI. This CDR3 reads CASSYSLAGVRTDTQYF. The DNA of the CDR3 is TGTGCCAGCAGTTACTCATTAGCGGGGGTACGCACAGATACGCAGTATTTT.

In its sample, this clonotype was seen a few times. The chain employs TRBV20-1 and TRBJ2-7, with D uncertain. Per germline, CDR1 DFQATT and CDR2 SNEGSKA (reference sequence). This CDR3 is built from 12 residues. Trimming removed 5 bases at V and 3 bases at J, with 11 bases between. In DNA, the CDR3 is TGCAGTGCTGATGGGTTGGTCTACGAGCAGTACTTC. It encodes CSADGLVYEQYF.

The V and J genes are TRBV7-9 and TRBJ2-7; D remains unclear. The CDR3 extends over 14 amino acids. The V gene lost 2 bases and the J gene lost 3 bases, with 11 bases spanning the gap. The germline V gene encodes CDR1 SEHNR and CDR2 FQNEAQ (reference sequence). The CDR3 loop is CASSLLSNRYEQYF. The CDR3 bases are TGTGCCAGCAGCTTATTAAGTAACCGCTACGAGCAGTACTTC.

This rearrangement joins TRBV6-6 to TRBJ2-1; 8 nucleotides align to TRBD2. This CDR3 spans 16 amino acids. The ends lost 5 bases at V and 8 bases at J; junction bases unmatched: 14. The germline CDR1 and CDR2 sequences are MNHNY and SVGAGI (reference sequence). The CDR3: CASSQGWRGAGDEQFF. Written as DNA, the CDR3 is TGTGCCAGCAGTCAAGGTTGGCGGGGGGCGGGCGATGAGCAGTTCTTC.

CDR3 DNA sequence: TGCGCCAGCAGCTTGGATATTGTGGTAGGGAAGAACACTGAAGCTTTCTTT. Amino acids: CASSLDIVVGKNTEAFF. V and J are TRBV5-1 and TRBJ1-1; no reliable D call. This CDR3 has 17 residues. The V end was cut by 0 bases, the J end by 1 base, with 16 bases between. Germline CDR1 is SGHRS and CDR2 is YFSETQ.

V gene TRBV10-3 combines with J gene TRBJ1-1, with unresolved D. CDR3 length: 15 residues. The V end was cut by 3 bases, the J end by 2 bases, with 13 bases between. Germline lookup yields CDR1 ENHRY and CDR2 SYGVKD. The CDR3 nucleotides read TGTGCCATCAGTGAAACTGGCAGGAGCAACACTGAAGCTTTCTTT. Translated: CAISETGRSNTEAFF.

The count of this clonotype is one. The gene calls are TRBV7-2 and TRBJ1-3; D unclear. V was cut by 5 bases and J by 0 bases, with 8 bases left in between. CDR3 size: 14 residues. CDR1 and CDR2 (germline): SGHTA, FQGNSA. The CDR3 region has the DNA TGTGCCAGCAGCCGCCAAATCTCTGGAAACACCATATATTTT. Protein product: CASSRQISGNTIYF.

The rearrangement uses TRBV7-2 and TRBJ2-3, with a possible D match to TRBD1 (5 bases). In germline, CDR1 is SGHTA, CDR2 FQGNSA. Deletions cut 1 base from V and 3 bases from J, with 11 bases between. This CDR3 region has 15 residues. CDR3 amino acids: CASSLGWSGTDTQYF. The CDR3 bases are TGTGCCAGCAGCTTAGGGTGGTCAGGGACAGATACGCAGTATTTT.

The rearrangement joins TRBV7-2 to TRBJ2-5; D might be TRBD1 (6 bases). The germline V gene has CDR1 SGHTA and CDR2 FQGNSA. Trimming pared 1 base from V and 4 bases from J, leaving 13 bases between. CDR3 size: 15 residues. The CDR3 here is CASSLVAGEVETQYF. The CDR3 nucleotides read TGTGCCAGCAGCTTAGTCGCAGGGGAAGTAGAGACCCAGTACTTC.

V and J are TRBV7-2 and TRBJ2-7; TRBD2 matches at 12 bases. This CDR3 region has 16 residues. With 1 base clipped from V and 1 base from J, the junction kept 2 bases outside the gene matches. Germline V lookup: CDR1 SGHTA, CDR2 FQGNSA. The CDR3 sequence: CASSLGLAGESYEQYF. In DNA form, the CDR3 reads TGTGCCAGCAGCTTAGGACTAGCGGGGGAGTCCTACGAGCAGTACTTC.

The V and J genes are TRBV12-3 or TRBV12-4 and TRBJ2-2; 8 bases fit TRBD1. Losses at the gene ends were 7 bases for V and 2 bases for J; bases not matched to a gene: 6. CDR3 size: 15 residues. The CDR3: CASTPGGRNTGELFF. CDR3 bases: TGTGCCAGCACTCCAGGGGGCAGAAACACCGGGGAGCTGTTTTTT.